Presented here are 3 T cell receptor beta chains from one specimen sequenced in a study of CD8 T cells in Susac syndrome. Reverse transcription of about 0.45 to 1 ug RNA was carried out with random hexamers. TCRdb itself ran the immunoSEQ multiplex PCR reads through MiXCR, one entry per CDR3 protein. The sample shows under 350,000 distinct CDR3 sequences, around 92% of them seen only once. Source material: CD4+ T cells from PBMCs. The receptors were sampled from a human donor with multiple sclerosis.

The chain combines TRBV20-1 with TRBJ2-3; TRBD2 might be the D (6 bases). The CDR3 spans 15 residues. Per the germline V gene, CDR1 is DFQATT and CDR2 is SNEGSKA (reference sequence). V lost 4 bases and J lost 0, with 14 bases in between. The CDR3, as DNA: TGCAGTGCTAAGAGACCCGGGACTAGCACAGATACGCAGTATTTT. Protein sequence: CSAKRPGTSTDTQYF.

The genes are TRBV20-1 and TRBJ2-7; the match to TRBD1 covers 8 bases. The germline gives CDR1 DFQATT, CDR2 SNEGSKA (reference sequence). V trimming: 0 bases; J trimming: 1 base; junction bases outside the gene matches: 5. This CDR3 comprises 15 residues. CDR3 sequence (DNA): TGCAGTGCTAGAGATTCCCGGACAGGGTCCTACGAGCAGTACTTC. This sequence encodes CSARDSRTGSYEQYF.

The chain couples TRBV7-2 to TRBJ1-5; D is perhaps TRBD1 (5 bases). From germline, CDR1 is SGHTA and CDR2 FQGNSA. This CDR3 is built from 15 residues. The V gene lost 4 bases and the J gene lost 7 bases, with 17 bases spanning the gap. The CDR3 region is CASSSVQAGGQPQHF. The CDR3 nucleotides are TGTGCCAGCAGCTCCGTCCAAGCTGGGGGACAGCCCCAGCATTTT.